The clone carrying this T cell receptor beta chain was recorded a few times. The antigen remains unidentified. With 3 bases removed from V and 3 bases from J, the gap between germline ends came to 12 bases. The germline V gene has CDR1 SGHRS and CDR2 YFSETQ. This CDR3 spans 14 amino acids. The TCR alpha and TCR beta cDNA libraries, bearing sample barcodes and UMIs, were generated by 5'RACE using constant-segment primers. One entry per CDR3 protein, called by TCRdb with MiXCR from the 5' RACE reads. This table holds 100,000 to 150,000 distinct CDR3 sequences, about 6.5% found once. These data belong to a study of T-cell memory formation after mild COVID-19. Study-wide background: Among the donors, TCR clusters were largely specific to each donor. Findings of the study overall: Memory from before infection featured some responding clones, which suggests cross-reactive memory joined.

Material: PBMCs or a T cell subset sorted from them (not recorded which). This receptor was identified in an adult woman who had mild COVID-19 (a few samples of this study predate the infection). Cell type and time point are not known. This rearrangement joins TRBV5-1 to TRBJ1-1, with D possibly matching TRBD1 (5 bases). The CDR3 protein is CASSWAGGDTEAFF. Written as DNA, the CDR3 is TGCGCCAGCAGCTGGGCCGGGGGAGACACTGAAGCTTTCTTT. The complete variable domain, with remaining parts taken from reference TRBV5-1 and TRBJ1-1, reads KAGVTQTPRYLIKTRGQQVTLSCSPISGHRSVSWYQQTPGQGLQFLFEYFSETQRNKGNFPGRFSGRQFSNSRSEMNVSTLELGDSALYLCASSWAGGDTEAFFGQGTRLTVV.